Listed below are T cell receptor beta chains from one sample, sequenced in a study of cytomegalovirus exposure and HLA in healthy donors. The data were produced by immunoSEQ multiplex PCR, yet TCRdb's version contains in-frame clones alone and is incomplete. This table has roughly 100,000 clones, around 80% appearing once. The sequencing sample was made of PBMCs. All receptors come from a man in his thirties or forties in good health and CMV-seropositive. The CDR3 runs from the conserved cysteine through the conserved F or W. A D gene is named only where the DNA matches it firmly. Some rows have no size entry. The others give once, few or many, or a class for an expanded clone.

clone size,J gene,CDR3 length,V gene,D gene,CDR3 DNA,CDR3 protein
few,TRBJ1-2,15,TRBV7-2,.,TGTGCCAGCAGCTTAGCAAATGGAGTCAACTATGGCTACACCTTC,CASSLANGVNYGYTF
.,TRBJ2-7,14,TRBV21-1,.,TGTGCCAGCAGCACTTTTCGACAGGGCTACGAGCAGTACTTC,CASSTFRQGYEQYF
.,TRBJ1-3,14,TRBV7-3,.,TGTGCCAGCAGCCCGTCGACAGCCGGAAACACCATATATTTT,CASSPSTAGNTIYF
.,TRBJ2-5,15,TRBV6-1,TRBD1,TGTGCCAGCAGTAGAGGACAGGGTGGGGAAGAGACCCAGTACTTC,CASSRGQGGEETQYF
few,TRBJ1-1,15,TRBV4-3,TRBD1,TGCGCCAGCAGCCGGCAGGGGGCTGGGAACACTGAAGCTTTCTTT,CASSRQGAGNTEAFF
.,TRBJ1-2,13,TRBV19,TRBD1,TGTGCCAGTAGTATTTCCGACAGGGGAGGCTACACCTTC,CASSISDRGGYTF
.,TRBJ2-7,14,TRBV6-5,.,TGTGCCAGCACGGACTTGGGGGGAACCTACGAGCAGTACTTC,CASTDLGGTYEQYF
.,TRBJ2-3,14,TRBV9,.,TGTGCCAGCAGCGTAGTATGGGGCCAGGATACGCAGTATTTT,CASSVVWGQDTQYF
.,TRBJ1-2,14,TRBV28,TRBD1,TGTGCCAGCAGTTCCGGGACAGGGGTCTATGGCTACACCTTC,CASSSGTGVYGYTF
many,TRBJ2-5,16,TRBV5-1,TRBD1,TGCGCCAGCAGCCCGAGGGGACAGGACGGTCAAGAGACCCAGTACTTC,CASSPRGQDGQETQYF
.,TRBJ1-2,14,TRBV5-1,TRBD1,TGCGCCAGCAGCTTCTCCGGGACAGGGAATGGCTACACCTTC,CASSFSGTGNGYTF
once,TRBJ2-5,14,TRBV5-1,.,TGCGCCAGCAGCTTGGGGGCTAACCGGGAGACCCAGTACTTC,CASSLGANRETQYF
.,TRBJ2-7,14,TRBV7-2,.,TGTGCCAGCAGCTCCCCTCCCGCCAATCGGGAGCAGTACTTC,CASSSPPANREQYF
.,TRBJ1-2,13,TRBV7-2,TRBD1,TGTGCCAGCAGATCACAGGGGGCTAATGGCTACACCTTC,CASRSQGANGYTF
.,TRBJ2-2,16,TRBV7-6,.,TGTGCCAGCAGCCACGAGATGTGGGGCGACACCGGGGAGCTGTTTTTT,CASSHEMWGDTGELFF
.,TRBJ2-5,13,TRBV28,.,TGTGCCAGCAGTCCCGTAGTGAAGGAGACCCAGTACTTC,CASSPVVKETQYF
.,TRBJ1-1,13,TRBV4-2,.,TGTGCCAGCAGCCAAGTAATGAACACTGAAGCTTTCTTT,CASSQVMNTEAFF
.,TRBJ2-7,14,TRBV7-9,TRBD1,TGTGCCAGCAGCGAAAGGGACAGGATCTACGAGCAGTACTTC,CASSERDRIYEQYF
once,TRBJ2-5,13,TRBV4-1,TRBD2,TGCGCCAGCAGCCCCTCTAGCGGTGAGACCCAGTACTTC,CASSPSSGETQYF
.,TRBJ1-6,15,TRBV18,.,TGTGCCAGCTCACCAAGACAGGTGGAGAATTCACCCCTCCACTTT,CASSPRQVENSPLHF
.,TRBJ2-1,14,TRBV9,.,TGTGCCAGCAGCCCAAACTACTCCGAGGATGAGCAGTTCTTC,CASSPNYSEDEQFF
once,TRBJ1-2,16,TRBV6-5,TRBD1,TGTGCCAGCAGTTACTCAGGGACAGGGGGGGACTATGGCTACACCTTC,CASSYSGTGGDYGYTF
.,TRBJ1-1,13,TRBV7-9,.,TGTGCCAGCAGCCCAAACGGTTACACTGAAGCTTTCTTT,CASSPNGYTEAFF
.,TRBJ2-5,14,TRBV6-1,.,TGTGCCAGCAGTGCAGAGGACTACCAAGAGACCCAGTACTTC,CASSAEDYQETQYF
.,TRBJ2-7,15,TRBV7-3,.,TGTGCCAGCAGCTTAACGGGGGGTGGCGCCTACGAGCAGTACTTC,CASSLTGGGAYEQYF
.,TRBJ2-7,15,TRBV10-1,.,TGCGCCAGCAGTGAGGGGAAAACGGAGGGCTACGAGCAGTACTTC,CASSEGKTEGYEQYF
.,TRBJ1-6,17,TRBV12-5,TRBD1,TGTGCTAGTGAGGCGGGACAGGGTATCTCCTATAATTCACCCCTCCACTTT,CASEAGQGISYNSPLHF
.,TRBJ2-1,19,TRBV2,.,TGTGCCAGCAGTGTGGGCCTTTGGCCCGGGGTCTCCCAGTACAATGAGCAGTTCTTC,CASSVGLWPGVSQYNEQFF
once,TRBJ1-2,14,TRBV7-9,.,TGTGCCAGCAGCCCCTACGGTAATAACTATGGCTACACCTTC,CASSPYGNNYGYTF
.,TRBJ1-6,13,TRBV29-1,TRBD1,TGCAGCGTGAGGGACAGCGATAATTCACCCCTCCACTTT,CSVRDSDNSPLHF
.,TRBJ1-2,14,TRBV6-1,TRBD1,TGTGCCAGCAGTACCGGGACAGGAAACTATGGCTACACCTTC,CASSTGTGNYGYTF
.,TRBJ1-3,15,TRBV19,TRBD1,TGTGCCAGTAGCCCGGACAGGGTAGCTGGAAACACCATATATTTT,CASSPDRVAGNTIYF
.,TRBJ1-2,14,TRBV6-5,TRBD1,TGTGCCAGCAGTATCCGGACAGGGGCCGGTGGCTACACCTTC,CASSIRTGAGGYTF
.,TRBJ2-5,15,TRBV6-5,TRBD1,TGTGCCAGCAGCCGATCAGGGGGTCACGAGGAGGCCCAGTACTTC,CASSRSGGHEEAQYF
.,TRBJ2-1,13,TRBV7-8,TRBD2,TGTGCCAGCAGCTTAGGCCGGGGGGGGGAGCAGTTCTTC,CASSLGRGGEQFF
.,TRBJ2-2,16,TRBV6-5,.,TGTGCCAGCAGTTACCAAGGGACAAGAGGCACCGGGGAGCTGTTTTTT,CASSYQGTRGTGELFF
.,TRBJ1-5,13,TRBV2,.,TGTGCCGGCAAGAGGGACAACAATCAGCCCCAGCATTTT,CAGKRDNNQPQHF
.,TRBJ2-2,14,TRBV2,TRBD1,TGTGCCAGCAGGCAGGGGGTAGACACCGGGGAGCTGTTTTTT,CASRQGVDTGELFF
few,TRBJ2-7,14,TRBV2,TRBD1,TGTGCCAGCAGGTCCGGGACAGGGTACCACGAGCAGTACTTC,CASRSGTGYHEQYF
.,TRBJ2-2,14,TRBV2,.,TGTGCCAGCAGTGTAGGGGAAACCACCGGGGAGCTGTTTTTT,CASSVGETTGELFF
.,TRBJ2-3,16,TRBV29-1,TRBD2,TGCAGCGTGATGGGACTAGCGGGGGGTACCACAGATACGCAGTATTTT,CSVMGLAGGTTDTQYF